This T cell receptor beta chain was retrieved from a study of CD8+ T cells in alopecia areata (dated by TCRdb to the late 2010s). Regarding the complete study: Skin from C3H/HeJ donors with spontaneous alopecia (about 6-12 months old) was grafted onto female C3H/HeJ recipients aged about 6-10 weeks. Scalp clonality was compared across normal scalp (n=4), patchy alopecia areata scalp (n=8), and alopecia totalis/universalis scalp (n=8). TCRbeta CDR3 regions were amplified by immunoSEQ multiplex PCR using 35 Vbeta forward and 13 Jbeta reverse primers. The study used high-throughput TCRbeta sequencing to examine T cell clonal expansion in alopecia areata, in both the C3H/HeJ mouse model and human patients. RNA was obtained with the PAXgene miRNA kit for fixed scalp, the miRNeasy kit for PBMCs, and the RNeasy kit for mouse skin. On the human side, TCRbeta sequencing was run on scalp tissue and on sorted CD4+ and CD8+ peripheral blood T cells from healthy controls and from alopecia areata patients with either patchy or totalis/universalis disease.

Pooled mouse cutaneous lymph node cells were stained for CD4, CD8alpha, NKG2D, NKG2ACE and other markers and were then sorted on a BD Influx. Trimming at the junction amounts to 1 base on V and 1 base on J, and the germline ends lie 9 bases apart. CDR1 FNHDT and CDR2 SITEND were looked up in the germline V gene (reference sequence). The CDR3 runs 16 amino acids, cysteine and phenylalanine included. The CDR3 was read in part: 39 bases, with the frame set at base 1. This clone appeared a few times. It has no known antigen specificity. Because this receptor comes from a mouse, its gene names and germline sequences follow the mouse reference. The read terminates 3 residues before the CDR3 end, so the remaining end is supplied by the germline J gene. Library prep was done by the immunoSEQ multiplex PCR assay. To provide template for TCR sequencing, every sample had RNA extracted and reverse transcribed into cDNA. SuperScript III was used for first-strand cDNA synthesis, primed with a 2:1 mix of oligo-dT and random hexamers. A synthetic immune receptor repertoire was used to gauge amplification bias, and whatever bias remained was removed computationally. Libraries were sequenced on Illumina HiSeq using 60 bp reads that covered the CDR3 and were read from J toward V. In the paper's pipeline: Raw reads were preprocessed to remove errors, and CDR3 was defined according to IMGT conventions as the region from the conserved cysteine to phenylalanine. Clonality was calculated as 1 minus Shannon entropy normalized by log2 of the number of productive unique TCRs. Scalp TCRbeta sequences were cross-referenced with sorted blood CD4 and CD8 repertoires so that the CD4 or CD8 identity of scalp clones could be inferred. TCRdb re-hosts the immuneACCESS table, in-frame sequences only. Its copies lack some clones; in the studies checked, an unresolved V gene accounts for under half of them, and the cause for the rest is not known. That table is the source of V, J and clone size, and D and trimming were worked out from the DNA. This sample includes about 270,000 clones, and none of them was observed just once. In total, the top ten clones hold 0.9% to 1.5% of the sample.

What the authors observed across the whole study: Resident alphabeta T cells in normal human skin are also sequenced, complicating scalp TCR repertoire analysis, unlike mouse skin dominated by gammadelta T cells. Shared TCR sequences between patients were less evident than in mice, which may be partly attributable to HLA diversity in the patient population. Compared with normal scalp, lesional scalp had higher clonality and more expanded CD8+ clones, particularly in alopecia totalis/universalis, a pattern that suggests antigenic drive.

The V and J segments used are TRBV19 and TRBJ1-6; TRBD1 is perhaps the D gene, given 5 matching bases. TRBJ1-6 is identified as an open reading frame with a role that is uncertain. This sequence was found in a C3H/HeJ mouse with alopecia areata. For this strain, the MHC haplotype is H2-k. The sequenced sample was CD4+ T cells sorted from a lymph node. The CDR3 amino acid sequence is: CASSILGGSYNSPLYF. Incomplete CDR3 DNA: TGTGCCAGCAGTATATTGGGGGGATCCTATAATTCGCCC.